Each of the 27 T cell receptor beta chains below was sequenced from the same sample in a study of beta chain features in type 1 diabetes. Notes on the study in general: The study found moderately but significantly shorter TCRB CDR3s in all four CD4+ subsets of Type 1 diabetes patients.

The whole isolated RNA underwent reverse transcription, so sequencing captured expressed TCRB transcripts. Data came from immunoSEQ multiplex PCR; TCRdb stores just in-frame clones and leaves some out. The sample lists roughly 700,000 clones, 13% occurring once. No antigens are known for them. The source material was naive CD4+ T cells from blood. These receptors came from a man aged 18 to 29 with type 1 diabetes.

This clone came up a few times. The rearrangement joins TRBV6-6 to TRBJ2-2; the D gene is possibly TRBD1 (5 bases). Trimming cost V 10 bases and J 2 bases, with 11 bases left between them. There are 13 residues in the CDR3. Germline V gene sequence: CDR1 MNHNY, CDR2 SVGAGI (reference sequence). The CDR3 loop reads CANSDSNTGELFF. DNA for the CDR3: TGTGCCAATTCAGACAGCAACACCGGGGAGCTGTTTTTT.

Only a few counts were recorded for this clone. J is TRBJ2-2 and V is TRBV2, with D hard to call. Germline V gene data show CDR1 as SNHLY and CDR2 as FYNNEI. The CDR3 loop spans 13 amino acids. V shed 10 bases and J shed 3 bases, with 12 bases lying between them. CDR3 region: CATKVQDTGELFF. The CDR3 coding sequence is TGTGCCACCAAGGTCCAGGACACCGGGGAGCTGTTTTTT.

This chain uses TRBV9 with TRBJ1-4, with 12 bases that match TRBD1. J was trimmed by 7 bases and V by 4 bases; bases with no gene match: 11. Germline V lookup: CDR1 SGDLS, CDR2 YYNGEE. The CDR3 sequence is 17 residues long. The CDR3 DNA is TGTGCCAGCAGCCCGCCCGGGACAGGGGGCGCACTTGAAAAACTGTTTTTT. It codes for CASSPPGTGGALEKLFF.

The chain has TRBV30 and TRBJ1-4, with D uncertain. This CDR3 has 10 amino acids. V was trimmed by 8 bases and J by 7 bases, leaving 8 bases between them. CDR1 GTSNPN and CDR2 SVGIG come from the germline V gene (reference sequence). CDR3 protein: CALESEKLFF. The CDR3 DNA follows: TGTGCCCTGGAGAGTGAAAAACTGTTTTTT.

This clone has a handful of counts. The CDR3 DNA follows: TGTGCCAGCAGGCGGGGGAGTACTGAAGCTTTCTTT. Translation: CASRRGSTEAFF. The V call is TRBV2, the J call TRBJ1-1, with D perhaps TRBD1 (5 bases). Germline CDR1 SNHLY, CDR2 FYNNEI. This CDR3 is built from 12 residues. Trimming took 6 bases from V and 5 from J, leaving 10 bases between them.

This clone has only a few counts. The chain uses TRBV30 and TRBJ1-2, with 9 positions matching TRBD1. Germline assignment: CDR1 GTSNPN and CDR2 SVGIG (reference sequence). The CDR3 contains 13 residues. With 4 bases clipped from V and 4 bases from J, the junction kept 4 bases outside the gene matches. The CDR3, as DNA: TGTGCCTGGATTGGACAGGGGATCTATGGCTACACCTTC. Amino acid sequence: CAWIGQGIYGYTF.

This clone was seen only a few times. The sample carries other DNA sequences with the same CDR3. The rearrangement uses TRBV19 and TRBJ1-2; D is unresolved. There are 12 residues in the CDR3. V was clipped by 3 bases and J by 3 bases, with 5 bases between them. Germline V gene sequence: CDR1 LNHDA, CDR2 SQIVND (reference sequence). CDR3 bases: TGTGCCAGTAGTATCGGAGACTATGGCTACACCTTC. Translating gives CASSIGDYGYTF. The variable domain in full, with the rest retrieved from reference TRBV19 and TRBJ1-2, is DGGITQSPKYLFRKEGQNVTLSCEQNLNHDAMYWYRQDPGQGLRLIYYSQIVNDFQKGDIAEGYSVSREKKESFPLTVTSAQKNPTAFYLCASSIGDYGYTFGSGTRLTVV.

A few counts support this clone. The chain has TRBV10-3 and TRBJ2-2; tentatively, D is TRBD2 (6 bases). Trimming removed 11 bases at V and 3 bases at J, with 16 bases between. The CDR3 has 14 residues. Germline assignment: CDR1 ENHRY and CDR2 SYGVKD. The CDR3 nucleotides read TGTGCCTCCGGTGGCGGGACTTACACCGGGGAGCTGTTTTTT. It codes for CASGGGTYTGELFF.

The gene calls are TRBV9 and TRBJ2-1; D is possibly TRBD1 or TRBD2 (6 bases each). V gave up 10 bases and J gave up 3 bases, with 17 bases separating them. The CDR3 extends over 14 amino acids. Germline V gene sequence: CDR1 SGDLS, CDR2 YYNGEE. CDR3 protein: CAGSKGDFYNEQFF. The DNA of the CDR3 is TGTGCCGGAAGCAAGGGGGACTTCTACAATGAGCAGTTCTTC.

V and J are TRBV11-2 and TRBJ2-5, with D unclear. V shed 0 bases and J shed 9 bases, with 11 bases lying between them. Germline V CDR1 and CDR2: SGHAT, FQNNGV. The CDR3 contains 13 residues. CDR3 amino acids: CASSLDPKAAQYF. CDR3 nucleotide sequence: TGTGCCAGCAGCTTAGACCCTAAGGCGGCCCAGTACTTC.

The chain couples TRBV5-6 to TRBJ1-1; TRBD1 matches at 7 bases. The germline gives CDR1 SGHDT, CDR2 YYEEEE. The V segment lost 4 bases and the J segment 0 bases; nucleotides outside the gene matches: 6. This CDR3 has 15 amino acids. The CDR3 sequence: CASSDADRMNTEAFF. Here the CDR3 DNA reads TGTGCCAGCAGCGATGCGGACAGGATGAACACTGAAGCTTTCTTT.

This clone was seen more than once but under ten times. V gene TRBV9 combines with J gene TRBJ2-2, with no clear D. Germline values: CDR1 SGDLS, CDR2 YYNGEE. This CDR3 is built from 14 residues. V lost 6 bases and J lost 3, with 12 bases in between. CDR3 residues: CASTPLRDTGELFF. CDR3 sequence (DNA): TGTGCCAGCACCCCTTTACGGGACACCGGGGAGCTGTTTTTT.

Turning to this clone: The same CDR3 is also encoded by other DNA sequences in this sample. V usage is TRBV9 and J usage is TRBJ2-3; D remains ambiguous. This CDR3 is built from 13 residues. Germline V gene data show CDR1 as SGDLS and CDR2 as YYNGEE. Trimming took 0 bases from V and 1 from J, leaving 3 bases between them. The CDR3 here is CASSVGGTDTQYF. Here the CDR3 DNA reads TGTGCCAGCAGCGTAGGAGGCACAGATACGCAGTATTTT.

This clone turned up a few times. The chain carries TRBV19 and TRBJ2-7; TRBD1 matches at 9 bases. The CDR3 is 16 amino acids. The trim removed 4 bases at V and 7 bases at J, leaving 14 bases unmatched. The germline V gene encodes CDR1 LNHDA and CDR2 SQIVND (reference sequence). This chain's CDR3 is CASSSGPGQGVGEQYF. The CDR3 nucleotides are TGTGCCAGTAGTAGTGGACCGGGACAGGGCGTCGGAGAGCAGTACTTC.

The chain joins TRBV5-1 to TRBJ2-3; D might be TRBD2 (6 bases). Trimming pared 3 bases from V and 2 bases from J, leaving 13 bases between. The CDR3 is 15 residues long. In germline, CDR1 is SGHRS, CDR2 YFSETQ. The chain's CDR3 is CASSYNGGSTDTQYF. The CDR3 nucleotides read TGCGCCAGCAGCTATAACGGGGGATCCACAGATACGCAGTATTTT. Looking up the rest from reference TRBV5-1 and TRBJ2-3 gives the full variable domain: KAGVTQTPRYLIKTRGQQVTLSCSPISGHRSVSWYQQTPGQGLQFLFEYFSETQRNKGNFPGRFSGRQFSNSRSEMNVSTLELGDSALYLCASSYNGGSTDTQYFGPGTRLTVL.

The chain uses TRBV25-1 and TRBJ2-3; D may be TRBD2 (5 bases). The germline gives CDR1 MGHDK, CDR2 SYGVNS. The CDR3 has 13 amino acids. V lost 4 bases and J lost 6, with 11 bases in between. CDR3 amino acids: CASSVRSGDTQYF. The CDR3 DNA sequence: TGTGCCAGCAGTGTACGATCGGGGGATACGCAGTATTTT.

A few counts support this clone. The chain combines TRBV30 with TRBJ1-5; the match to TRBD1 covers 7 bases. The CDR3 extends over 17 amino acids. Germline CDR1 GTSNPN, CDR2 SVGIG (reference sequence). With 2 bases clipped from V and 4 bases from J, the junction kept 14 bases outside the gene matches. The CDR3 region has the DNA TGTGCCTGGAGTCCGGCCCCCCGGGACAGTATGAATCAGCCCCAGCATTTT. This gives the protein CAWSPAPRDSMNQPQHF.

This clone has more than one count but fewer than ten. The chain couples TRBV10-3 to TRBJ2-1; possible D gene TRBD2, 7 bases. The V end was cut by 10 bases, the J end by 7 bases, with 17 bases between. The V gene's germline CDR1 is ENHRY and CDR2 SYGVKD. The CDR3 loop spans 13 amino acids. Here the CDR3 DNA reads TGTGCCAGTGGTCGGGGGGCTGGAAATGAGCAGTTCTTC. Translated: CASGRGAGNEQFF.

The V call is TRBV28, the J call TRBJ1-2; D ambiguous. The length of the CDR3 is 13 residues. CDR1 and CDR2 from the germline V gene are MDHEN and SYDVKM. V lost 3 bases and J 2 bases, leaving 7 bases between the germline ends. CDR3 region: CASSFPKNYGYTF. The CDR3 DNA follows: TGTGCCAGCAGTTTCCCTAAGAACTATGGCTACACCTTC.

V and J are TRBV23-1 and TRBJ2-7; D is unclear. TRBV23-1 qualifies as an ORF whose function is uncertain. This CDR3 comprises 11 residues. Deletions cut 7 bases from V and 2 bases from J, with 6 bases between. The CDR3 protein is CASKGAYEQYF. CDR3 DNA sequence: TGCGCCAGCAAGGGTGCCTACGAGCAGTACTTC.

There are a few counts of this clone. Written as DNA, the CDR3 is TGCAGCGTTGGAAATCAGGGGCAGCCCCAGCATTTT. Residues: CSVGNQGQPQHF. The chain couples TRBV29-1 to TRBJ1-5; possibly TRBD1 for D (6 bases). V gave up 4 bases and J gave up 7 bases, with 11 bases separating them. The length of the CDR3 is 12 residues. CDR1 SQVTM and CDR2 ANQGSEA come from the germline V gene.

The gene calls are TRBV27 and TRBJ2-3, with D possibly TRBD1 on 6 matching bases. The CDR3 covers 13 residues. From germline, CDR1 is MNHEY and CDR2 SMNVEV (reference sequence). The V end was cut by 6 bases, the J end by 4 bases, with 11 bases between. This CDR3 is CASRLEGADTQYF. CDR3 coding DNA: TGTGCCAGCAGACTAGAGGGGGCAGATACGCAGTATTTT.

This clone was picked up a small number of times. The chain is built from TRBV29-1 and TRBJ1-1; no firm D call. CDR3 length: 13 amino acids. V lost 2 bases and J lost 1, with 8 bases in between. Germline lookup yields CDR1 SQVTM and CDR2 ANQGSEA. This chain's CDR3 is CSVELGPNTEAFF. As DNA, the CDR3 is TGCAGCGTTGAATTAGGGCCGAACACTGAAGCTTTCTTT.

This clone was observed a few times. This rearrangement joins TRBV15 to TRBJ2-5; maybe TRBD1 (6 bases). This CDR3 is built from 15 residues. Germline V CDR1 and CDR2: LNHNV, YYDKDF (reference sequence). Trimming removed 0 bases from V and 5 bases from J, with 13 bases in between. CDR3 bases: TGTGCCACCAGCAGAGATGGACAGAGACGGGAGACCCAGTACTTC. Translating gives CATSRDGQRRETQYF.

The genes are TRBV4-1 and TRBJ1-5; no definite D call. Germline values: CDR1 MGHRA, CDR2 YSYEKL. This CDR3 comprises 15 residues. V was clipped by 0 bases and J by 7 bases, with 13 bases between them. CDR3 protein: CASSQDLGNYQPQHF. In nucleotides, the CDR3 is TGCGCCAGCAGCCAAGATCTCGGCAACTACCAGCCCCAGCATTTT.

This clone has just a few counts. The V and J genes are TRBV4-1 and TRBJ1-1; TRBD1 aligns across 8 bases. This CDR3 is built from 14 residues. V lost 2 bases and J lost 11; bases outside the gene matches: 10. CDR1 MGHRA and CDR2 YSYEKL come from the germline V gene. For the CDR3, the DNA is TGCGCCAGCAGCCAACCGGACAGGGACCTTTGGGCTTTCTTT. It encodes CASSQPDRDLWAFF.

This rearrangement joins TRBV9 to TRBJ1-1; no clear D gene. Trimming pared 0 bases from V and 1 base from J, leaving 10 bases between. CDR3 length: 15 amino acids. The germline gives CDR1 SGDLS, CDR2 YYNGEE. The CDR3, as DNA: TGTGCCAGCAGCGTAGAATTGCGTGAGAACACTGAAGCTTTCTTT. Protein: CASSVELRENTEAFF.